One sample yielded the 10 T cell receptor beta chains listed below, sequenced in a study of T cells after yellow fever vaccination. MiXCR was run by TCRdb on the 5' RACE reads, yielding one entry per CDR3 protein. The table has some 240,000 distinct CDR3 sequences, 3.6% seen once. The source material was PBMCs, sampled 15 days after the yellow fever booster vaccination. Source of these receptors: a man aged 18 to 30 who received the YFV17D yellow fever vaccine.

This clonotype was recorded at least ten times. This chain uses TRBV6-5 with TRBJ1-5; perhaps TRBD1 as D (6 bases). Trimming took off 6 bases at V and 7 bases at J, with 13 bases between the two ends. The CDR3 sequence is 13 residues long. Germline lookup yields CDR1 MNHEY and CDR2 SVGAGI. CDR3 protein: CASRPGVRQPQHF. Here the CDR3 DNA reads TGTGCCAGCAGGCCAGGGGTTCGACAGCCCCAGCATTTT.

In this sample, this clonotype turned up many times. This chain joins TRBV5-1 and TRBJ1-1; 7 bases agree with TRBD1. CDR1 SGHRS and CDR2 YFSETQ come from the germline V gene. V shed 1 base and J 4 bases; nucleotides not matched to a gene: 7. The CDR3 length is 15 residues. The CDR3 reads CASSLIGSGGTEAFF. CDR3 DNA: TGCGCCAGCAGCTTGATAGGGTCAGGGGGCACTGAAGCTTTCTTT.

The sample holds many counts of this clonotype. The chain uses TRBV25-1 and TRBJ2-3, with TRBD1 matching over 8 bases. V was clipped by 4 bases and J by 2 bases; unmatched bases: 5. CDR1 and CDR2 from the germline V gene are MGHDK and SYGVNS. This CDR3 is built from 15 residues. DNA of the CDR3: TGTGCCAGCAGTGGACGACAGGGGCTCACAGATACGCAGTATTTT. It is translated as CASSGRQGLTDTQYF.

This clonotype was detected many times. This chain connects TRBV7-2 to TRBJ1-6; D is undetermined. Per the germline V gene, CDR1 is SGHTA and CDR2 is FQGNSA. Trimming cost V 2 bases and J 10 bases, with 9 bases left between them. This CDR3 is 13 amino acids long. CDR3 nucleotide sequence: TGTGCCAGCAGCTTAAGTCATGGATCACCCCTCCACTTT. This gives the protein CASSLSHGSPLHF.

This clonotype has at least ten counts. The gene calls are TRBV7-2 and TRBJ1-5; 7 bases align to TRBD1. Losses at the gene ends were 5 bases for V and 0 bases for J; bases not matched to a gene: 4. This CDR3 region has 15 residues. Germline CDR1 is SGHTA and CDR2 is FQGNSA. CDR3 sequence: CASSPQGDSNQPQHF. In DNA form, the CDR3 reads TGTGCCAGCAGCCCCCAGGGGGATAGCAATCAGCCCCAGCATTTT.

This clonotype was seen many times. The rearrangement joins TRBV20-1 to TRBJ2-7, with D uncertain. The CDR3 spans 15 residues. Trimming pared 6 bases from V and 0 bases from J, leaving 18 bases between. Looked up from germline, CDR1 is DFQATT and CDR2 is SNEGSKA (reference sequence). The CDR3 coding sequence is TGCAGTGCCATTCCGAGGCAGCTCTTCTCCTACGAGCAGTACTTC. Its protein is CSAIPRQLFSYEQYF.

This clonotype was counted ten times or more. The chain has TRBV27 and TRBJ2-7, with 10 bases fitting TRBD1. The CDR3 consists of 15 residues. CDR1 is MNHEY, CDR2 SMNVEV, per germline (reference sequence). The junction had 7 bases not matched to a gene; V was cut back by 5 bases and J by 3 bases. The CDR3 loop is CASSTQGQGVYEQYF. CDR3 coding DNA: TGTGCCAGCAGTACCCAAGGACAGGGGGTCTACGAGCAGTACTTC.

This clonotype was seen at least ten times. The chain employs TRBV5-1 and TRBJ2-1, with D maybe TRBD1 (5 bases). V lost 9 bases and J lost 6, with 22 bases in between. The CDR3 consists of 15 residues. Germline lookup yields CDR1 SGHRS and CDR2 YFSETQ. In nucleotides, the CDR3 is TGCGCCACCACCCTCCCGGAGCAGGGAAGCAATGAGCAGTTCTTC. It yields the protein CATTLPEQGSNEQFF.

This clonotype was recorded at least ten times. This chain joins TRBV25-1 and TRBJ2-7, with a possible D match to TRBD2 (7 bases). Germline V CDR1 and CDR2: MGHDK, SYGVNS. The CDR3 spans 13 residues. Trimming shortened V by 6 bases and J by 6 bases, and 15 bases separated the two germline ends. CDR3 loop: CASSRTGGREQYF. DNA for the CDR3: TGTGCCAGCAGCCGGACGGGGGGCCGCGAGCAGTACTTC.

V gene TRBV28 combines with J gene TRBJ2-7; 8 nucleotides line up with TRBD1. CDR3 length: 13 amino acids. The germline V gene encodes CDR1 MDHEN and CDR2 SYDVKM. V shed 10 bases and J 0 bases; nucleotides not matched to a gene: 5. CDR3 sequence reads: CATQQGGSYEQYF. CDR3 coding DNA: TGTGCCACCCAACAGGGGGGCTCCTACGAGCAGTACTTC.